This T cell receptor beta chain was recovered during a study of response to subunit inactivated influenza vaccine (dated by TCRdb to 2017 to 2018). With regard to the full study: The study used deep quantitative T cell receptor repertoire profiling to track responses to a trivalent subunit inactivated influenza vaccine.

Overall results and qualifications from the work: The authors suggested that each seasonal influenza vaccination may recruit only a limited number of new T cells.

As to this clonotype: It lacks a known antigen. No base quality information exists; no much larger clone differs at one position.

The CDR3, from cysteine to phenylalanine, totals 15 residues. This entry keeps only the CDR3 DNA: 45 bases, framed from base 1. CDR1 and CDR2 are drawn from the germline V gene: SNHLY, FYNNEI. From V the trimming removes 7 bases and from J it removes 7 bases, while the gene matches leave 10 bases of the junction unaccounted for. Library method: RT-PCR. The run used an Illumina HiSeq 2500. TCRdb reworked the public reads: Q25 trimming with fastp, MiXCR clone assembly, productive beta chains retained. Identical CDR3 proteins give one entry, which carries the most common genes and DNA. For this sample there are roughly 700,000 distinct CDR3 sequences; 11% to 15% appear just once. The ten largest account for 6% to 7% of the sample.

Recombination connected TRBV2 to TRBJ2-1; TRBD1 fits 10 bases in the junction. The receptor comes from a man aged 50-59 years who received an inactivated influenza vaccine. Donor details come from another sample of the same person, matched by shared clones. Sequenced here: PBMCs from blood, sampled 14 days before vaccination. The encoded CDR3 is CASTHGTGEFNEQFF. The sequenced DNA is TGTGCCAGCACTCATGGGACAGGGGAATTTAATGAGCAGTTCTTC.